This entry lists 6 T cell receptor beta chains sequenced from one sample in a study of TIL therapy for anti-PD-1-resistant metastatic lung cancer. Time point described: pre-treatment sample, taken before nivolumab and TIL therapy. The libraries were made with immunoSEQ v3. Using immunoSEQ multiplex PCR, the repertoire was profiled, and TCRdb retains in-frame clones only, with some absent. Counted here are about 32,000 clones, about 70% occurring once; the ten biggest clones make up 2.5% to 3%. The material sequenced was blood, taken at baseline. The receptors here all came from a woman between 25 and 80 years old with non-small cell lung cancer.

The chain recombines TRBV10-3 with TRBJ2-3; TRBD1 matches at 7 bases. V lost 6 bases to trimming and J lost 3 bases; unmatched junction nucleotides: 0. Germline-derived CDR1 and CDR2 are ENHRY and SYGVKD. CDR3 length: 12 amino acids. The CDR3 bases are TGTGCCATCAGACAGGGGACAGATACGCAGTATTTT. Its translation is CAIRQGTDTQYF.

This sequence joins TRBV7-2 and TRBJ1-2, with D perhaps matching TRBD1 (6 bases). Germline assignment: CDR1 SGHTA and CDR2 FQGNSA. V was clipped by 5 bases and J by 9 bases, with 16 bases between them. The CDR3 length is 13 residues. The CDR3 coding sequence is TGTGCCAGCAGCGGACGGACAGAGGGAAGCTACACCTTC. Translating gives CASSGRTEGSYTF.

V gene TRBV15 combines with J gene TRBJ2-1; 9 bases align to TRBD1. The CDR3 has 16 residues. V gave up 1 base and J gave up 2 bases; unmatched junction bases: 3. Germline lookup yields CDR1 LNHNV and CDR2 YYDKDF (reference sequence). CDR3 amino acids: CATSRVGTGTYNEQFF. DNA for the CDR3: TGTGCCACCAGCAGAGTCGGGACAGGGACCTACAATGAGCAGTTCTTC.

V gene TRBV7-6 combines with J gene TRBJ1-2; 7 bases map to TRBD1. The germline CDR1 and CDR2 sequences are SGHVS and FNYEAQ. CDR3 length: 14 amino acids. The trim removed 1 base at V and 3 bases at J, leaving 2 bases unmatched. The CDR3 DNA follows: TGTGCCAGCAGCTTAGGTACAGGGGACTATGGCTACACCTTC. Translation gives CASSLGTGDYGYTF.

The chain joins TRBV28 to TRBJ2-3, with D perhaps matching TRBD2 (6 bases). CDR1 is MDHEN and CDR2 is SYDVKM in the germline V gene. V lost 2 bases to trimming and J lost 0 bases, with 9 bases between them. The CDR3 extends over 15 amino acids. CDR3 DNA: TGTGCCAGCAGTTTAGGGGCGGGGAGCACAGATACGCAGTATTTT. It yields the protein CASSLGAGSTDTQYF.

The chain couples TRBV7-8 to TRBJ2-5; D remains unclear. Looked up from germline, CDR1 is SGHVS and CDR2 is FQNEAQ. The V gene lost 1 base and the J gene lost 5 bases, with 8 bases spanning the gap. This CDR3 has 13 residues. The CDR3 sequence is CASSLEGLETQYF. The CDR3 DNA follows: TGTGCCAGCAGCTTAGAGGGTCTGGAGACCCAGTACTTC.